The 9 T cell receptor beta chains in this list originate from one sample, sequenced in a study of blood T cell repertoires in COVID-19. The table came from immunoSEQ multiplex PCR; TCRdb's copy has only in-frame clones and leaves some out. Among about 350,000 clones listed, roughly 87% were seen once. The sample consisted of peripheral blood. The receptors were gathered from a young man with COVID-19, enrolled during active disease.

The gene calls are TRBV5-4 and TRBJ2-7; possible D gene TRBD2, 5 bases. The CDR3 loop spans 14 amino acids. The germline V gene encodes CDR1 SGHNT and CDR2 YYREEE (reference sequence). Trimming shortened V by 0 bases and J by 2 bases, and 9 bases separated the two germline ends. The CDR3 DNA is TGTGCCAGCAGCTTGGGGGGAGTGGCCTACGAGCAGTACTTC. Translation: CASSLGGVAYEQYF. Supplemented by reference TRBV5-4 and TRBJ2-7, the full variable domain reads ETGVTQSPTHLIKTRGQQVTLRCSSQSGHNTVSWYQQALGQGPQFIFQYYREEENGRGNFPPRFSGLQFPNYSSELNVNALELDDSALYLCASSLGGVAYEQYFGPGTRLTVT.

The rearrangement joins TRBV27 to TRBJ2-1; tentatively, D is TRBD1 (5 bases). Deletions cut 8 bases from V and 7 bases from J, with 15 bases between. The CDR3 totals 13 residues. Per the germline V gene, CDR1 is MNHEY and CDR2 is SMNVEV (reference sequence). CDR3 in DNA: TGTGCCAGCCGCCATACAGGTAGTAATGAGCAGTTCTTC. Translated: CASRHTGSNEQFF.

This chain connects TRBV6-2 or TRBV6-3 to TRBJ2-5, with 10 bases fitting TRBD2. Per germline, CDR1 MNHEY and CDR2 SVGEGT. Trimming removed 0 bases from V and 4 bases from J; junction bases left unmatched: 11. The CDR3 has 18 residues. The chain's CDR3 is CASSYSRTSGDPRETQYF. The CDR3 coding sequence is TGTGCCAGCAGTTACTCGAGAACTAGCGGGGACCCTCGAGAGACCCAGTACTTC.

CDR3 nucleotides: TGTGCCAGCACCATGGGGGGGACAAAAGCCTACGAGCAGTACTTC. Protein product: CASTMGGTKAYEQYF. The chain uses TRBV28 and TRBJ2-7; the D gene is possibly TRBD2 (7 bases). V shed 7 bases and J shed 2 bases, with 18 bases lying between them. The CDR3 runs 15 residues. Germline values: CDR1 MDHEN, CDR2 SYDVKM.

The rearrangement links TRBV25-1 to TRBJ2-7, with 7 bases that match TRBD2. This CDR3 comprises 13 residues. The J segment lost 5 bases and the V segment lost 3 bases, leaving 4 bases of the junction unmatched. Germline values: CDR1 MGHDK, CDR2 SYGVNS. This CDR3 is CASSEMGRDEQYF. CDR3 nucleotides: TGTGCCAGCAGTGAGATGGGGAGGGACGAGCAGTACTTC.

This rearrangement joins TRBV9 to TRBJ2-3; D possibly corresponds to TRBD2 (6 bases). Germline assignment: CDR1 SGDLS and CDR2 YYNGEE. The CDR3 totals 15 residues. V lost 6 bases and J 0 bases, leaving 14 bases between the germline ends. The CDR3 loop reads CASTSIAASTDTQYF. The DNA for the CDR3 is TGTGCCAGCACCTCTATAGCGGCTAGCACAGATACGCAGTATTTT.

The gene calls are TRBV11-2 and TRBJ1-2, with D possibly matching TRBD1 (6 bases). Germline V CDR1 and CDR2: SGHAT, FQNNGV. V lost 5 bases and J lost 3, with 13 bases in between. The length of the CDR3 is 14 residues. DNA of the CDR3: TGTGCCAGCAGCCCGGACAGTCGATACTATGGCTACACCTTC. Its translation: CASSPDSRYYGYTF.

This clone occurred once. V and J are TRBV9 and TRBJ2-1; D unresolved. CDR1 is SGDLS, CDR2 YYNGEE, per germline. V lost 3 bases to trimming and J lost 5 bases, with 9 bases between them. This CDR3 contains 13 residues. The CDR3 sequence: CASSEELDNEQFF. Here the CDR3 DNA reads TGTGCCAGCAGCGAAGAGTTGGACAATGAGCAGTTCTTC.

The V gene is TRBV6-5, the J gene TRBJ1-2; D remains unclear. This CDR3 has 13 residues. Looked up from germline, CDR1 is MNHEY and CDR2 is SVGAGI. Trimming shortened V by 7 bases and J by 5 bases, and 14 bases separated the two germline ends. The CDR3: CASKEASGYGYTF. The CDR3 DNA reads as TGTGCCAGCAAGGAGGCGTCGGGATATGGCTACACCTTC.